This TCR beta chain was captured in a study of shared clonotypes between healthy human individuals. The table came from immunoSEQ multiplex PCR; TCRdb's copy has only in-frame clones and leaves some out. The sample contains approximately 510,000 clones, 75% to 85% of which appear only once. The germline V and J ends were trimmed by 8 bases and 7 bases, with 24 bases remaining between them. The V gene's germline CDR1 is SGHTA and CDR2 FQGNSA. The CDR3 is made up of 16 amino acids. Material for sequencing was PBMCs. The V gene is TRBV7-2, the J gene TRBJ2-1; tentative D call: TRBD1 (6 bases). This clonotype was obtained from a woman in her thirties or forties in good health. Some clones in this sample may be carry-over from other donors' samples. In DNA, the CDR3 is TGTGCCAGCCTACCAGGGGAAGCGGCTCTCAAGAATGAGCAGTTCTTC. Its translation is CASLPGEAALKNEQFF.